These 7 T cell receptor beta chains were sequenced from one sample in a study of OX40 agonist ivuxolimab in advanced cancers. The assay was immunoSEQ multiplex PCR, and TCRdb's table has in-frame clones only and misses some. The repertoire has 25,000 to 35,000 clones, about 80% of them found once; the top ten carry roughly a quarter. The material was CD4+ or CD8+ T cells sorted from blood, obtained in a trial of the OX40 agonist ivuxolimab. These receptors originate from an adult with an advanced solid tumor such as melanoma, head and neck, liver or kidney cancer.

The gene calls are TRBV4-2 and TRBJ2-3; D possibly corresponds to TRBD2 (5 bases). The V gene's germline CDR1 is LGHNA and CDR2 YNFKEQ. CDR3 size: 15 residues. V lost 4 bases and J 3 bases, leaving 14 bases between the germline ends. The CDR3 is CASSPMGSETDTQYF. The CDR3 coding sequence is TGTGCCAGCAGCCCCATGGGGAGTGAAACAGATACGCAGTATTTT.

The V and J genes are TRBV7-3 and TRBJ1-4; 11 bases map to TRBD1. Per the germline V gene, CDR1 is SGHTA and CDR2 is FQGTGA. The ends lost 5 bases at V and 10 bases at J; junction bases unmatched: 18. The CDR3 runs to 18 residues. CDR3 amino acids: CASSPPADRGLPWGKLFF. CDR3 DNA: TGTGCCAGCAGCCCGCCGGCGGACAGGGGGCTACCCTGGGGAAAACTGTTTTTT.

This clone was observed once. V and J are TRBV20-1 and TRBJ1-1; possible D gene TRBD1, 5 bases. V was trimmed by 5 bases and J by 11 bases, leaving 15 bases between them. This CDR3 comprises 11 residues. Looked up from germline, CDR1 is DFQATT and CDR2 is SNEGSKA (reference sequence). The CDR3 DNA reads TGCAGTGCTGGGGGTCAAAAAGGGGCTTTCTTT. Amino acid sequence: CSAGGQKGAFF.

J is TRBJ1-2 and V is TRBV5-4; D is unclear. This CDR3 is built from 13 residues. Germline V CDR1 and CDR2: SGHNT, YYREEE (reference sequence). Trimming removed 0 bases from V and 6 bases from J, with 9 bases in between. The CDR3 nucleotides read TGTGCCAGCAGCTTGGCCGGCGGGAATGGCTACACCTTC. Amino acid sequence: CASSLAGGNGYTF.

This chain links TRBV28 with TRBJ1-6, with 7 bases matching TRBD1. V lost 6 bases, J lost 6 bases, and 8 bases stayed unmatched. Germline lookup yields CDR1 MDHEN and CDR2 SYDVKM. The CDR3 has 15 amino acids. CDR3 residues: CASSNSGTVNSPLHF. The CDR3 nucleotides read TGTGCCAGCAGCAACTCCGGGACAGTTAATTCACCCCTCCACTTT.

The CDR3: CAWSVQGANSPLHF. The CDR3 DNA is TGTGCCTGGAGTGTACAGGGGGCAAATTCACCCCTCCACTTT. V is TRBV30 and J is TRBJ1-6; 9 positions match TRBD1. The J segment lost 7 bases and the V segment lost 0 bases, leaving 1 base of the junction unmatched. CDR3 length equals 14 residues. Germline assignment: CDR1 GTSNPN and CDR2 SVGIG (reference sequence).

The genes are TRBV5-4 and TRBJ2-5; possibly TRBD2 for D (6 bases). The CDR3 totals 14 residues. Trimming pared 4 bases from V and 4 bases from J, leaving 14 bases between. The germline V gene has CDR1 SGHNT and CDR2 YYREEE (reference sequence). The CDR3, as DNA: TGTGCCAGCAGCCCGACGGGGGTTCCAGAGACCCAGTACTTC. This translates into CASSPTGVPETQYF.